This T cell receptor (beta chain) is from a study of cytomegalovirus exposure and HLA in healthy donors. With regard to this clone: Antigen unknown.

The germline V gene has CDR1 SGDLS and CDR2 YYNGEE. V lost 2 bases, J lost 1 base, and 7 bases lay in between. CDR3 length: 13 residues. Findings and limits, study-wide: Looking again later, the authors saw that most CMV-associated TCR beta chains seemed HLA-restricted. Previous analysis showed most TCR beta V segments were productive about 87% or about 30% of the time. Accurate predictions that matched the HLA-A and HLA-B alleles of most subjects were reportedly made from TCR beta sequences.

In the PCR, 60 Vbeta and 13 Jbeta primers were used. TCRdb keeps only in-frame clones here, not all; method: immunoSEQ multiplex PCR. The sample has some 93,000 clones; approximately 9% are singletons. The chain employs TRBV9 and TRBJ2-7; D gene unclear. Source material: PBMCs. The clonotype comes from a man aged 50-59 years in good health and CMV-seropositive. The CDR3 bases are TGTGCCAGCAGCGTTAGCAGTTCCTACGAGCAGTACTTC. Protein sequence: CASSVSSSYEQYF.